These 9 T cell receptor beta chains were sequenced from one sample in a study of OX40 agonist ivuxolimab in advanced cancers. Generated by immunoSEQ multiplex PCR, the TCRdb table keeps only in-frame clones and is missing some. The sample yields about 58,000 clones, more than 70% seen once. Sequenced here: CD4+ or CD8+ T cells sorted from blood, sampled in a trial of the OX40 agonist ivuxolimab. These receptor sequences come from an adult with an advanced solid tumor such as melanoma, head and neck, liver or kidney cancer.

The chain joins TRBV6-5 to TRBJ2-7; 9 nucleotides agree with TRBD1. The CDR3 extends over 15 amino acids. With V trimmed by 0 bases and J by 5 bases, 5 bases remained unmatched. The germline CDR1 and CDR2 sequences are MNHEY and SVGAGI. As DNA, the CDR3 is TGTGCCAGCAGTTACTCGAACAGGGGGCACGACGAGCAGTACTTC. This encodes CASSYSNRGHDEQYF.

The V call is TRBV5-1, the J call TRBJ2-2; D could derive from TRBD1 or TRBD2 (5 bases each). Trimming took off 0 bases at V and 6 bases at J, with 9 bases between the two ends. The CDR3 is 14 residues long. In germline, CDR1 is SGHRS, CDR2 YFSETQ. CDR3 amino acids: CASSLDGGAGELFF. CDR3 DNA: TGCGCCAGCAGCTTGGATGGGGGAGCCGGGGAGCTGTTTTTT.

The gene calls are TRBV25-1 and TRBJ2-4; tentative D call: TRBD1 (6 bases). CDR1 and CDR2 from the germline V gene are MGHDK and SYGVNS. Trimming took off 1 base at V and 0 bases at J, with 13 bases between the two ends. CDR3 size: 17 residues. CDR3 sequence reads: CASSELGQPEAKNIQYF. CDR3 DNA sequence: TGTGCCAGCAGTGAATTGGGACAACCCGAAGCCAAAAACATTCAGTACTTC. Using reference TRBV25-1 and TRBJ2-4 for the parts outside the CDR3, the full variable domain is EADIYQTPRYLVIGTGKKITLECSQTMGHDKMYWYQQDPGMELHLIHYSYGVNSTEKGDLSSESTVSRIRTEHFPLTLESARPSHTSQYLCASSELGQPEAKNIQYFGAGTRLSVL.

V gene TRBV5-5 combines with J gene TRBJ1-1; a weak D match, TRBD1 (6 bases). Germline loops: CDR1 SGHKS, CDR2 YYEKEE (reference sequence). The V end was cut by 4 bases, the J end by 1 base, with 11 bases between. There are 14 residues in the CDR3. DNA for the CDR3: TGTGCCAGCAGCGTCCTGACAGGGAACACTGAAGCTTTCTTT. This sequence encodes CASSVLTGNTEAFF.

This clone has more than one count but fewer than ten. The rearrangement uses TRBV7-2 and TRBJ1-5; the match to TRBD1 covers 7 bases. Germline CDR1 is SGHTA and CDR2 is FQGNSA. The V gene end was trimmed by 5 bases and the J gene end by 7 bases; junction bases not matched to a gene: 8. This CDR3 is 14 amino acids long. This CDR3 reads CASSIHSGGQPQHF. The CDR3 nucleotides read TGTGCCAGCAGCATCCATTCAGGGGGGCAGCCCCAGCATTTT.

This clone was seen more than once but under ten times. The V call is TRBV2, the J call TRBJ1-1; D gene ambiguous. Germline CDR1 reads SNHLY; CDR2 reads FYNNEI. CDR3 size: 13 residues. Trimming removed 4 bases from V and 4 bases from J, with 10 bases in between. CDR3 region: CASSVQERTEAFF. The CDR3, as DNA: TGTGCCAGCAGTGTTCAGGAGCGCACTGAAGCTTTCTTT.

CDR3 coding DNA: TGTGCCAGCTCAACGGCTCGCGAAGAACACGGGCGTAAGTCACCCCTCCACTTT. Residues: CASSTAREEHGRKSPLHF. The J gene is TRBJ1-6, the V gene TRBV18; the D is unclear. This CDR3 is built from 18 residues. V lost 5 bases and J lost 10, with 27 bases in between. Germline CDR1 is KGHSH and CDR2 is LQKENI.

V gene TRBV7-9 combines with J gene TRBJ1-6; no reliable D call. Looked up from germline, CDR1 is SEHNR and CDR2 is FQNEAQ (reference sequence). The V end was cut by 5 bases, the J end by 11 bases, with 13 bases between. This CDR3 has 13 amino acids. The CDR3 DNA is TGTGCCAGCAGCCCTAGGGTGGAAGCACCCCTCCACTTT. Amino acids: CASSPRVEAPLHF.

The chain links TRBV11-2 to TRBJ2-3; D possibly matches TRBD1 or TRBD2 (6 bases each). V lost 5 bases, J lost 4 bases, and 16 bases lay in between. Looked up from germline, CDR1 is SGHAT and CDR2 is FQNNGV. The CDR3 runs to 15 residues. The CDR3 protein is CASSRIRGRADTQYF. As DNA, the CDR3 is TGTGCCAGCAGCCGGATCCGGGGGCGCGCAGATACGCAGTATTTT.